This T cell receptor (beta chain) was recorded in a study of cytomegalovirus exposure and HLA in healthy donors. In the study overall: Previous work identified roughly 120 million unique TCR beta sequences from approximately 190 million T cells.

PCR employed 60 Vbeta and 13 Jbeta primers. Profiled with immunoSEQ multiplex PCR; TCRdb holds only in-frame clones, not every one. The ten most abundant clones cover 10% to 15% of a sample with roughly 54,000 clones. V lost 6 bases and J lost 5, with 7 bases in between. The length of the CDR3 is 11 residues. Germline-derived CDR1 and CDR2 are LGHNT and FRNRAP. General observations from the study: The classifier reportedly diagnosed cytomegalovirus status with high specificity and sensitivity.

Details on this clone: Its antigen is currently unknown.

The V gene is TRBV12-5, the J gene TRBJ1-1, with D unresolved. This TCR derives from a woman in her 30s in good health and CMV-seropositive. Sequencing input: PBMCs. DNA for the CDR3: TGTGCTAGTGGCCCGGGTACTGAAGCTTTCTTT. It is translated as CASGPGTEAFF.